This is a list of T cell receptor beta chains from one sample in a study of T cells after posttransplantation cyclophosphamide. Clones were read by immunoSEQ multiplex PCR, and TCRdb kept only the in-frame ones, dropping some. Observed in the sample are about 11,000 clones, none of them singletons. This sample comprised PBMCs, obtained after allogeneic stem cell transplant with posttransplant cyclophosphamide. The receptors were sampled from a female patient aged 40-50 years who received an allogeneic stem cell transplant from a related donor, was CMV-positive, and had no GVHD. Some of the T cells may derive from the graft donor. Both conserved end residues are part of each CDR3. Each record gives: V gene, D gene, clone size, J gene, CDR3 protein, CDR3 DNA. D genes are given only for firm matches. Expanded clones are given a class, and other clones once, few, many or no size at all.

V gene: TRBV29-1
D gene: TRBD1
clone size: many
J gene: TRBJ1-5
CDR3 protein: CSVGGQESQPQHF
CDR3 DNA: TGCAGCGTTGGAGGACAGGAGTCTCAGCCCCAGCATTTT

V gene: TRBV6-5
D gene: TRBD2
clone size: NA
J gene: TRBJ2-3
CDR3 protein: CASSVHGREADTQYF
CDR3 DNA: TGTGCCAGCAGTGTCCATGGGCGGGAGGCAGATACGCAGTATTTT

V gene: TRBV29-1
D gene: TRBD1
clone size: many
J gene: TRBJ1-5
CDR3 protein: CSVPVQGANQPQHF
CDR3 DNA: TGCAGCGTACCAGTTCAGGGGGCAAATCAGCCCCAGCATTTT

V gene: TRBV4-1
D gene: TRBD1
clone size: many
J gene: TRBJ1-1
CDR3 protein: CASSQEQGLKNTEAFF
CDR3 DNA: TGCGCCAGCAGCCAAGAACAGGGGCTAAAGAACACTGAAGCTTTCTTT

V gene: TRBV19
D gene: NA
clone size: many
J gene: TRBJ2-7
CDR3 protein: CASSIAYGTGYYEQYF
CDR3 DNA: TGTGCCAGTAGTATCGCCTACGGGACTGGTTACTACGAGCAGTACTTC

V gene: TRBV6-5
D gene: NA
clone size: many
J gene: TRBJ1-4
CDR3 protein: CASSYAGRGGEKLFF
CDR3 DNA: TGTGCCAGCAGTTACGCGGGCAGGGGTGGTGAAAAACTGTTTTTT

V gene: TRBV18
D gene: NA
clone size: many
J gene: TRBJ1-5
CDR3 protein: CASSLPMTGTNSNQPQHF
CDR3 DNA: TGTGCCAGCTCACTACCAATGACCGGGACAAATAGCAATCAGCCCCAGCATTTT

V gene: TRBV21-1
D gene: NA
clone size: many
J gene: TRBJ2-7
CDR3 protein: CASSSSLLAETYEQYF
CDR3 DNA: TGTGCCAGCAGCTCCTCGTTACTAGCTGAAACCTACGAGCAGTACTTC

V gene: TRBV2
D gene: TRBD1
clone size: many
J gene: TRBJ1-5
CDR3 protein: CASSATGGRQPQHF
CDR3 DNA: TGTGCCAGCAGTGCCACAGGGGGCCGTCAGCCCCAGCATTTT

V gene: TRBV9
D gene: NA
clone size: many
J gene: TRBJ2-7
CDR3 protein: CASSANPDGISYEQYF
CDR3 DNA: TGTGCCAGCAGCGCTAATCCGGACGGGATCTCCTACGAGCAGTACTTC

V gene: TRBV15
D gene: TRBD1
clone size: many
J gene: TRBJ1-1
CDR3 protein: CATSRWTGLDTEAFF
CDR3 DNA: TGTGCCACCAGCAGGTGGACAGGGCTGGACACTGAAGCTTTCTTT

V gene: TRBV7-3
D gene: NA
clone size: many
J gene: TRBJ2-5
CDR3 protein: CASSSGTQETQYF
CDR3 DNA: TGTGCCAGCAGCTCGGGAACCCAAGAGACCCAGTACTTC

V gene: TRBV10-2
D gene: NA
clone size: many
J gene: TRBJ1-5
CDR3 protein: CASSELGSNQPQHF
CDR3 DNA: TGCGCCAGCAGTGAACTCGGGAGCAATCAGCCCCAGCATTTT

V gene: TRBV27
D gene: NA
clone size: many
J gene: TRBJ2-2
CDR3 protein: CASSLSSRGRGGTGELFF
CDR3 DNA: TGTGCCAGCAGTTTATCGAGTCGGGGGAGAGGTGGCACCGGGGAGCTGTTTTTT

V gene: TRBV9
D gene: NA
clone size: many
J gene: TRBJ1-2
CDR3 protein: CASSAQGNNYGYTF
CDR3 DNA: TGTGCCAGCAGCGCTCAGGGAAACAACTATGGCTACACCTTC

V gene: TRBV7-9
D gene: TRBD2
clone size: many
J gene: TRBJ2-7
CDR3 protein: CASSSRTSGRYEQYF
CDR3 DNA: TGTGCCAGCAGCTCCCGGACTAGCGGGAGGTACGAGCAGTACTTC

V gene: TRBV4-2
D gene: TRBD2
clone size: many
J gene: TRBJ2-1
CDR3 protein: CASSQDAREWTYNEQFF
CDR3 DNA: TGTGCCAGCAGCCAAGATGCGCGGGAGTGGACCTACAATGAGCAGTTCTTC

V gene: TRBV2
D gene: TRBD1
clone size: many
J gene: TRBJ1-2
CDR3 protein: CASSETGGAPGYTF
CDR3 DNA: TGTGCCAGCAGTGAAACAGGGGGCGCGCCTGGCTACACCTTC

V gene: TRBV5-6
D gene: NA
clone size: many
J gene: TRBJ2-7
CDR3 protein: CASSFDRKSYEQYF
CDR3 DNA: TGTGCCAGCAGCTTCGACAGAAAAAGCTACGAGCAGTACTTC

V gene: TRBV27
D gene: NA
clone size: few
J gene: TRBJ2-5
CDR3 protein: CASRPTLPETQYF
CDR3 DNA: TGTGCCAGCAGACCGACATTACCCGAGACCCAGTACTTC

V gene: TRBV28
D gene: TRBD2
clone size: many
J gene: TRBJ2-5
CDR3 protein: CASSLSASGTTSGRGSQYF
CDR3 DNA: TGTGCCAGCAGTCTTAGTGCGTCGGGGACGACTAGCGGGAGGGGGTCCCAGTACTTC

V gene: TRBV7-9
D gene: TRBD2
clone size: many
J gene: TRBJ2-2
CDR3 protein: CASSPGGSRGTGELFF
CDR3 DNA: TGTGCCAGCAGTCCTGGCGGGAGCCGGGGCACCGGGGAGCTGTTTTTT

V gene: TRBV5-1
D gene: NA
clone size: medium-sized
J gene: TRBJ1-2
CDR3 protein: CASSATATSGYTF
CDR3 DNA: TGCGCCAGCAGCGCCACAGCCACGAGTGGCTACACCTTC

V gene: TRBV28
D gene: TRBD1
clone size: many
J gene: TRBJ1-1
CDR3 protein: CASTNGGQMNTEAFF
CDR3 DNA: TGTGCCAGCACCAACGGGGGACAGATGAACACTGAAGCTTTCTTT

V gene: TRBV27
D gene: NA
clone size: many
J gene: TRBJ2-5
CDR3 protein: CASSPRFRETQYF
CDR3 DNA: TGTGCCAGCAGTCCCAGATTCAGGGAGACCCAGTACTTC

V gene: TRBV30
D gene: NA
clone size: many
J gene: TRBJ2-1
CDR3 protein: CALILMRGQSGRNNEQFF
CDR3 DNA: TGTGCCTTGATCTTGATGAGAGGACAGTCGGGACGAAACAATGAGCAGTTCTTC

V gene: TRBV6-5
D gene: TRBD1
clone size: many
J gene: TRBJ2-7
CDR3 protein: CASSYHPGQGYEQYF
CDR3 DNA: TGTGCCAGCAGTTATCACCCCGGACAGGGCTACGAGCAGTACTTC

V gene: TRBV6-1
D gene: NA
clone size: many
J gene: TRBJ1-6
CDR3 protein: CASSGQSHNSPLHF
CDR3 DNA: TGTGCCAGCAGTGGGCAGTCCCATAATTCACCCCTCCACTTT

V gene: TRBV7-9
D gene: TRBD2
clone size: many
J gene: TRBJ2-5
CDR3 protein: CASSFGTSGGQETQYF
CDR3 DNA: TGTGCCAGCAGCTTCGGGACTAGCGGGGGCCAAGAGACCCAGTACTTC

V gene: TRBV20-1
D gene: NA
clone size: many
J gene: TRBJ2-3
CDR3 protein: CSAPPGYF
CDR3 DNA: TGCAGTGCCCCGCCGGGGTATTTT

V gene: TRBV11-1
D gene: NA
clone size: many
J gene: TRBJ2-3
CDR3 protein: CASSPRRASTDTQYF
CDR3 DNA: TGTGCCAGCAGCCCCCGGAGGGCCAGCACAGATACGCAGTATTTT

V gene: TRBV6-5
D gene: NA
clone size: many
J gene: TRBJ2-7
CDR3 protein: CASSYSLASAYEQYF
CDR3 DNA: TGTGCCAGCAGTTACTCCCTAGCTAGCGCCTACGAGCAGTACTTC

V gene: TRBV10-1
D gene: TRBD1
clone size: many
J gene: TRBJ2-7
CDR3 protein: CASSEGQGALWGEQYF
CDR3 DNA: TGCGCCAGCAGTGAGGGACAGGGGGCGCTTTGGGGCGAGCAGTACTTC

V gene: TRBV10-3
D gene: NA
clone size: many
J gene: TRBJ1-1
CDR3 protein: CAISGGGHPGAFF
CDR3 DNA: TGTGCCATCAGTGGGGGAGGACACCCCGGAGCTTTCTTT

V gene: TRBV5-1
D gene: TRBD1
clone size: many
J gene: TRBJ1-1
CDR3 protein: CASSFLTGVATEAFF
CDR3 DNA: TGCGCCAGCAGCTTTTTGACAGGGGTGGCCACTGAAGCTTTCTTT

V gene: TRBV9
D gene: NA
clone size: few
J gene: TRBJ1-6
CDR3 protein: CASSDGNSSPLHF
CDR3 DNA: TGTGCCAGCAGCGACGGGAATTCTTCACCCCTCCACTTT

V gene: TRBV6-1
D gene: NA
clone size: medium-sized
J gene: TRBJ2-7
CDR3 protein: CATHRTLRDYEQYF
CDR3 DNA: TGTGCCACACATAGGACCCTACGGGACTACGAGCAGTACTTC

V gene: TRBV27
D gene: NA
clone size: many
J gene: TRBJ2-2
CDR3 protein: CASSLWPGELFF
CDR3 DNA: TGTGCCAGCAGTTTATGGCCCGGGGAGCTGTTTTTT

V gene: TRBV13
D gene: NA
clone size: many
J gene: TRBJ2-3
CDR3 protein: CASSLGGGRADTQYF
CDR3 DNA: TGTGCCAGCAGCTTGGGGGGGGGCAGGGCAGATACGCAGTATTTT

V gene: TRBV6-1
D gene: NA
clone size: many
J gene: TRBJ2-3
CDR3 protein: CASTPGGTDTQYF
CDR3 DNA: TGTGCCAGCACTCCGGGAGGCACAGATACGCAGTATTTT

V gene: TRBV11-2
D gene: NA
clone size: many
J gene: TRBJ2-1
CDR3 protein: CASSLAPDYNEQFF
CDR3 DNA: TGTGCCAGCAGCTTAGCTCCAGACTACAATGAGCAGTTCTTC

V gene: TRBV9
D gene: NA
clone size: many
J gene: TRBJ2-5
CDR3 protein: CASSARVSLTNPKETQYF
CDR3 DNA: TGTGCCAGCAGCGCCCGGGTGTCTTTAACCAATCCAAAAGAGACCCAGTACTTC

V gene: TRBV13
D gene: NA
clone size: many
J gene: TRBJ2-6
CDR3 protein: CASETSSGANVLTF
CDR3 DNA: TGTGCCAGCGAAACGAGCTCTGGGGCCAACGTCCTGACTTTC

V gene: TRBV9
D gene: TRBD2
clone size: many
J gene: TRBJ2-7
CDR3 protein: CASSRGTSGRGMVYEQYF
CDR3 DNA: TGTGCCAGCAGCCGAGGGACTAGCGGGAGAGGGATGGTGTACGAGCAGTACTTC